The clone carrying this T cell receptor (beta chain) was detected a few times. Its antigen is undetermined. This entry is derived from a study of metastatic and nonmetastatic thyroid tumors. Study details: Across peripheral blood and tumor or nodule tissue samples taken from malignant and benign thyroid patients, the repertoires were compared with one another.

TCRdb reassembled clones from the PCR reads with MiXCR. The table records over 11,000 clones, more than 20% of them present only once. V dropped 6 bases and J dropped 9; count of bases not matched to a gene: 8. Germline V gene data show CDR1 as MNHNS and CDR2 as SASEGT. This CDR3 is built from 13 residues. Study-wide results and limits: When malignant thyroid tumors were compared with benign nodules, TCR beta diversity was reportedly significantly higher in the malignant tumors. This held in both blood and tumor samples.

Every patient was untreated before thyroid surgery. This receptor was identified in a female donor with papillary thyroid cancer or a benign thyroid nodule (not recorded which). Some clones in this sample may be carry-over from other donors' samples. The chain has TRBV6-1 and TRBJ2-1, with 7 bases that match TRBD1. The sample consisted of blood. The CDR3 DNA sequence: TGTGCCAGCAGGCCGACAGGGAATGGTGAGCAGTTCTTC. It yields the protein CASRPTGNGEQFF.